This TCR beta chain was found in a study of blood T cell repertoires in COVID-19. Study summary: Both acute and convalescent COVID-19 samples were obtained from the United States, Italy and Spain. PBMCs, B-cell-depleted T cells, or T cells provided the cDNA or gDNA that made up the material.

Generated by immunoSEQ multiplex PCR, the TCRdb table keeps only in-frame clones and is missing some. The repertoire consists of 80,000 or so clones, with 65% to 85% occurring once and the leading ten covering 15% to 17%. This CDR3 contains 17 residues. V was clipped by 5 bases and J by 5 bases; unmatched bases: 14. Germline CDR1 reads SGHVS; CDR2 reads FQNEAQ. This TCR was recovered from a woman of 80 years or more with acute or convalescent COVID-19. Sequenced sample: peripheral blood. The chain has TRBV7-8 and TRBJ2-1; 8 bases match TRBD1. The CDR3 DNA reads TGTGCCAGCAGCCCCCCCGGGGCAGGGGGCAGTCACAATGAGCAGTTCTTC. It encodes CASSPPGAGGSHNEQFF. Supplemented by reference TRBV7-8 and TRBJ2-1, the full variable domain reads GAGVSQSPRYKVAKRGQDVALRCDPISGHVSLFWYQQALGQGPEFLTYFQNEAQLDKSGLPSDRFFAERPEGSVSTLKIQRTQQEDSAVYLCASSPPGAGGSHNEQFFGPGTRLTVL.